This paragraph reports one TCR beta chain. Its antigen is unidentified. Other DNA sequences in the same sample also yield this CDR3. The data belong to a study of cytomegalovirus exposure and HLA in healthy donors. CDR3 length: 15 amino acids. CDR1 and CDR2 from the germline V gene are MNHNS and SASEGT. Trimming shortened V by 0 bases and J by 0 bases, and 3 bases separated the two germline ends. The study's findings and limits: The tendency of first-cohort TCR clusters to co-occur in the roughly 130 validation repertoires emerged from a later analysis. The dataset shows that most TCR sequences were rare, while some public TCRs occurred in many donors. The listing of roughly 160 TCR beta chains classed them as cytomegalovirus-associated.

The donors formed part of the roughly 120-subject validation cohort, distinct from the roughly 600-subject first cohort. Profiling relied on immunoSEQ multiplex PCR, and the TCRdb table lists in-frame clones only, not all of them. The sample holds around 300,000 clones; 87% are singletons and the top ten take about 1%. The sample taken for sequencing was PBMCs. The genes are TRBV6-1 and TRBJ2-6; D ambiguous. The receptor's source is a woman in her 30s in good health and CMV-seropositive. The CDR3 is CASSEAGSGANVLTF. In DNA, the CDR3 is TGTGCCAGCAGTGAAGCGGGCTCTGGGGCCAACGTCCTGACTTTC.